Following are 7 T cell receptor beta chains from one sample sequenced in a study of CD8 T cells in ankylosing spondylitis. A single record per CDR3 protein comes from TCRdb applying MiXCR to the 5' RACE reads. There are about 250,000 distinct CDR3 sequences in the sample; approximately 30% occur only once, and 4% to 5.5% lies in the top ten. Sequencing was carried out using blood, either unsorted or a sorted T cell fraction (not recorded which). These receptors were taken from a male donor with ankylosing spondylitis or in good health (not recorded which).

This clonotype occurred a few times. V and J are TRBV20-1 and TRBJ1-4; unclear D gene. The germline CDR1 and CDR2 sequences are DFQATT and SNEGSKA (reference sequence). V was trimmed by 5 bases and J by 7 bases, leaving 14 bases between them. The CDR3 is 13 amino acids. CDR3 nucleotides: TGCAGTGCTTCCTCCGGGGAAACTGAAAAACTGTTTTTT. Translating gives CSASSGETEKLFF.

This clonotype has more than one count but fewer than ten. This chain uses TRBV6-2 or TRBV6-3 with TRBJ1-1; D call uncertain. The CDR3 covers 14 residues. The germline V and J ends were trimmed by 7 bases and 7 bases, with 19 bases remaining between them. Germline CDR1 reads MNHEY; CDR2 reads SVGEGT. CDR3 loop: CASTSFHRNLEAFF. CDR3 bases: TGTGCCAGCACCTCATTTCATAGAAACCTTGAAGCTTTCTTT.

This clonotype turned up a few times. V usage is TRBV10-3 and J usage is TRBJ2-1; 7 nucleotides agree with TRBD1. Germline V gene sequence: CDR1 ENHRY, CDR2 SYGVKD. The CDR3 is made up of 15 amino acids. The ends lost 3 bases at V and 1 base at J; junction bases unmatched: 3. Written as DNA, the CDR3 is TGTGCCATCAGTGAAGGGACAGTTTCCTACAATGAGCAGTTCTTC. This gives the protein CAISEGTVSYNEQFF.

This clonotype was picked up a small number of times. V and J are TRBV20-1 and TRBJ1-1; D uncertain. Germline V lookup: CDR1 DFQATT, CDR2 SNEGSKA (reference sequence). The CDR3 has 11 amino acids. DNA for the CDR3: TGCAGCGGGGAGGCGAACACTGAAGCTTTCTTT. This translates into CSGEANTEAFF.

The chain recombines TRBV11-2 with TRBJ1-1; 10 bases are a match to TRBD1. Losses at the gene ends were 6 bases for V and 2 bases for J; bases not matched to a gene: 3. This CDR3 contains 14 residues. Germline V CDR1 and CDR2: SGHAT, FQNNGV. CDR3 coding DNA: TGTGCCAGCAGGGGACAGGGGATCAACACTGAAGCTTTCTTT. This sequence encodes CASRGQGINTEAFF.

This clonotype was observed a few times. This chain uses TRBV15 with TRBJ2-5, with D possibly matching TRBD1 (6 bases). This CDR3 has 15 amino acids. CDR1 and CDR2 from the germline V gene are LNHNV and YYDKDF (reference sequence). Deletions cut 1 base from V and 4 bases from J, with 13 bases between. The DNA for the CDR3 is TGTGCCACCAGCAGAGCGGTCGGCAGGGGAGAGACCCAGTACTTC. The encoded protein is CATSRAVGRGETQYF.

This chain connects TRBV29-1 to TRBJ2-7; 8 positions match TRBD1. The germline V gene encodes CDR1 SQVTM and CDR2 ANQGSEA. The V and J ends lost 7 bases and 5 bases, in that order; junction bases with no gene match: 10. This CDR3 region has 13 residues. CDR3 in amino acids: CSGSGQGLNEQYF. The CDR3 DNA reads as TGCAGCGGAAGCGGACAGGGCTTGAACGAGCAGTACTTC.